This TCR beta chain was found in a study of monozygotic twins with inflammatory bowel disease (dated by TCRdb to about 2019). Some background on the complete study: A total of about 28 monozygotic twin pairs were included in the full study, comprising nine German pairs (four IBD-concordant, five IBD-discordant) and 19 IBD-discordant Danish pairs. Each individual had, on average, about 151 000 unique TCRalpha sequences and 181 000 unique TCRbeta sequences available for analysis. The search for disease-associated traits relied mainly on comparing IBD patients with their genetically identical healthy co-twins within discordant pairs.

Overall study results and their limits: A decrease in TCRbeta repertoire diversity, as measured by inverse Simpson index, was observed in IBD patients compared with their healthy co-twins. Repertoire similarity did not differ between concordant and discordant twins, which could be due to limited statistical power. The results gave no support for a single strong signal or clonotype linked to IBD. The analysis was unable to tell different T cell subtypes apart. Fewer clonotypes were shared with other individuals by IBD patients than by healthy twins, most markedly in patients showing signs of disease activity. Because patients received different immunosuppressive treatments, the repertoires may have picked up extra background noise and variability between individuals.

For CDR1 and CDR2, the germline V gene lists MGHRA and YSYEKL. From the cysteine through the phenylalanine, the CDR3 covers 14 amino acids. DNA is not recorded here. From each donor, a roughly 2.7 ml peripheral blood sample was collected into PAXgene tubes and kept at -80 degrees C. Total RNA was isolated from whole blood with the PAXgene blood miRNA kit on an automated QIAcube, without T cell sorting. Peripheral blood from monozygotic twin pairs who were concordant or discordant for inflammatory bowel disease underwent deep TCRalpha and TCRbeta repertoire profiling using unique molecular barcoding. Smoking habits were recorded for all twin pairs, and individuals were classified as current, former or never smokers. The receptor library was made with 5' RACE. For each TCR library, 3,000 to 4,000 ng of total RNA was used. cDNA was synthesized with SMARTScribe reverse transcriptase in eight separate reactions per sample. During cDNA synthesis, unique molecular identifiers containing a 6-nucleotide sample barcode were introduced by template switching. Two nested PCRs of roughly 16 and 10 cycles amplified the TCRalpha and TCRbeta cDNA, and bead purification followed each PCR. Before amplification, cDNA was treated with uracil DNA-glycosylase and purified using the QIAquick PCR purification kit. In the second PCR, Illumina TruSeq-compatible adapters and sample-specific barcodes were added. TapeStation and Qubit were used to check library quality and concentration, and approximately 5 ng of each library went into the pool. Sequencing of pooled libraries was carried out on an Illumina HiSeq2500 single-index Rapid Run using 2 x 100 bp reads and custom sequencing primers. As for how the authors treated the data: MiGEC version 1.2.6 was used for UMI-based consensus assembly, which corrected PCR and sequencing errors. V(D)J alignment, clonotype assembly and CDR3 extraction were performed with MiXCR version 2.1.1. Normalisation of gene usage, clonotype sharing and MAIT/NKT TCR abundance was achieved by analysing the top 1000, 10 000 and 20 000 clonotypes per sample. Diversity was computed as the inverse Simpson index with the vegan R package after downsampling to 27 000 UMIs. Statistical testing used paired Mann-Whitney U tests on the discordant twin pairs and applied Benjamini-Hochberg correction for multiple testing. Based on TCRdb reprocessing of the reads, there is one entry per CDR3 protein sequence, and DNA is missing. TCRdb assigned the V and J calls; the authors' analysis was not used. Per the sample table, the count is roughly 100,000 distinct CDR3 sequences. The top ten clones comprise less than 2% of the sample.

Comments on this clonotype: Its antigen target is currently unknown.

The chain couples TRBV4-1 to TRBJ2-1; TCRdb's D gene call, TRBD2, goes unchecked for lack of DNA. Material: blood. The sequence derives from a human donor with ulcerative colitis or Crohn's disease, or a healthy co-twin of an affected twin (not recorded which). The CDR3 region has the sequence CASSPLAGYNEQFF.